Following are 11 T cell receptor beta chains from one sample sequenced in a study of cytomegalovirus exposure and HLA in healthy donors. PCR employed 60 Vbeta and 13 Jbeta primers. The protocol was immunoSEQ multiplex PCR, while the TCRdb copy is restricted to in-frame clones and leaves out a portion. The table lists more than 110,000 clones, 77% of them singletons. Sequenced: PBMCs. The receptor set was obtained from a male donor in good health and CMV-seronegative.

CDR3 sequence reads: CASSLDGYGYTF. CDR3 sequence (DNA): TGTGCCAGCAGCTTAGACGGGTATGGCTACACCTTC. V and J are TRBV11-2 and TRBJ1-2; D not resolved. Germline CDR1 SGHAT, CDR2 FQNNGV. The CDR3 is 12 amino acids. Trimming removed 0 bases at V and 5 bases at J, with 4 bases between.

The chain's CDR3 is CASSYGTGVLGNEKLFF. CDR3 nucleotide sequence: TGTGCCAGCAGTTATGGGACAGGGGTATTGGGAAATGAAAAACTGTTTTTT. V and J are TRBV25-1 and TRBJ1-4, with 10 positions matching TRBD1. The junction had 11 bases not matched to a gene; V was cut back by 5 bases and J by 5 bases. This CDR3 has 17 amino acids. In germline, CDR1 is MGHDK, CDR2 SYGVNS. Supplemented by reference TRBV25-1 and TRBJ1-4, the full variable domain reads EADIYQTPRYLVIGTGKKITLECSQTMGHDKMYWYQQDPGMELHLIHYSYGVNSTEKGDLSSESTVSRIRTEHFPLTLESARPSHTSQYLCASSYGTGVLGNEKLFFGSGTQLSVL.

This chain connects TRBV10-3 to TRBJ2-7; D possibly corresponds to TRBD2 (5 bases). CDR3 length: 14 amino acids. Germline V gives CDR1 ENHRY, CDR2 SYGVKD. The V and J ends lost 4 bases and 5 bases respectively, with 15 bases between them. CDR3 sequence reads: CAISGYQLGDEQYF. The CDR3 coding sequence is TGTGCCATCAGTGGGTACCAACTAGGCGACGAGCAGTACTTC.

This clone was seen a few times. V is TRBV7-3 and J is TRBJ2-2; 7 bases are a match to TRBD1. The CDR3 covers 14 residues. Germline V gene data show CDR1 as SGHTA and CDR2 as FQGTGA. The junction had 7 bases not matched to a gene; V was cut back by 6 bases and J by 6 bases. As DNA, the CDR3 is TGTGCCAGCAGGGCCGGGACAGCCCCCGGGGAGCTGTTTTTT. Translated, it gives CASRAGTAPGELFF.

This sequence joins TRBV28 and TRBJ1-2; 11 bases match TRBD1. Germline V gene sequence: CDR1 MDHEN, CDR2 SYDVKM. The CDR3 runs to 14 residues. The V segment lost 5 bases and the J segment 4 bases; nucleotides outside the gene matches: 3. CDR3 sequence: CASSAGQGGYGYTF. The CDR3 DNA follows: TGTGCCAGCAGTGCGGGACAGGGGGGCTATGGCTACACCTTC.

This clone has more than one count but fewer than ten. The CDR3 region has the DNA TGTGCCACACAGGGGAACGAGCAGTACTTC. This translates into CATQGNEQYF. The rearrangement joins TRBV2 to TRBJ2-7; 7 bases match TRBD1. Germline V lookup: CDR1 SNHLY, CDR2 FYNNEI. CDR3 length: 10 residues. J was trimmed by 5 bases and V by 10 bases; bases with no gene match: 2.

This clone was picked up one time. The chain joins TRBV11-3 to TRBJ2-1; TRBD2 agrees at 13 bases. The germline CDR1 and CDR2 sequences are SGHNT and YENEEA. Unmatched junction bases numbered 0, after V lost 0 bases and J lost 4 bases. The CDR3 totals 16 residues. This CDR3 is CASSLEGLAGYNEQFF. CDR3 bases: TGTGCCAGCAGCTTAGAGGGACTAGCGGGATACAATGAGCAGTTCTTC. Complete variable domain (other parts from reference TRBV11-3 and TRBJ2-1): EAGVVQSPRYKIIEKKQPVAFWCNPISGHNTLYWYLQNLGQGPELLIRYENEEAVDDSQLPKDRFSAERLKGVDSTLKIQPAELGDSAVYLCASSLEGLAGYNEQFFGPGTRLTVL.

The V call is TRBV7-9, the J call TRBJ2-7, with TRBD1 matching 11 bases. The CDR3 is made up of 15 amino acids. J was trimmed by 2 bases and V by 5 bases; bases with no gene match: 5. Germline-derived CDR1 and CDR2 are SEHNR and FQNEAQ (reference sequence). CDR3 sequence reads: CASSPGQGATYEQYF. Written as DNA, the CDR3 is TGTGCCAGCAGCCCCGGACAGGGGGCTACCTACGAGCAGTACTTC.

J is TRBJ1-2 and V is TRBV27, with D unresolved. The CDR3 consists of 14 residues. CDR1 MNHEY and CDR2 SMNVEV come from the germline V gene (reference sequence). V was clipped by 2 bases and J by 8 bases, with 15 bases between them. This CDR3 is CASSLEWGGEGYTF. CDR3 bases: TGTGCCAGCAGTTTAGAATGGGGAGGTGAGGGCTACACCTTC.

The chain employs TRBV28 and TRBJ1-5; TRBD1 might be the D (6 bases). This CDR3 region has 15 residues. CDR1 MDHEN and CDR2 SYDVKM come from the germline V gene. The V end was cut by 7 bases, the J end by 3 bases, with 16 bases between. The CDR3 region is CASKQGSSANQPQHF. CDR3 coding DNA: TGTGCCAGCAAGCAGGGGAGCAGTGCCAATCAGCCCCAGCATTTT.

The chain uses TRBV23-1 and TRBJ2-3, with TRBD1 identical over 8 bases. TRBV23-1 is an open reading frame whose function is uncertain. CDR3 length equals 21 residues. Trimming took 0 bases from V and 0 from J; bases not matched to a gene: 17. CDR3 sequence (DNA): TGCGCCAGCAGTCAATCGGGACAGGAGAACAAACTCCTCGAAAGCACAGATACGCAGTATTTT. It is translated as CASSQSGQENKLLESTDTQYF.